This T cell receptor (beta chain) emerged from a study of vaccination and CD4 T cells after COVID-19. Study at large: Convalescent donors: six male, four female; seven Caucasian, two Asian, one multiracial, two Hispanic.

The CDR3 has 13 amino acids. CDR1 is ENHRY and CDR2 is SYGVKD in the germline V gene. Germline trimming cut 7 bases from V and 6 bases from J; bases unmatched to any gene: 5. Once obtained from cultured CD4+ T cells, the DNA was sequenced using the Oncomine TCR Beta short-read assay. A single record per CDR3 protein comes from TCRdb applying MiXCR to the PCR reads. This sample yields around 26,000 distinct CDR3 sequences, of which roughly 50% are seen a single time; roughly 30% belongs to the top ten. The treatment denotes: 10-day PBMC culture with coronavirus spike peptide pools or control peptides (ViraFEST assay). This clonotype was counted between two and nine times. Its antigen is not identified.

The chain has TRBV10-3 and TRBJ1-3; 8 bases are a match to TRBD1. The receptor's source is a human donor who received a COVID-19 vaccine. The sample consisted of CD4+ T cells from blood, cultured in vitro, taken before SARS-CoV-2 vaccination. This CDR3 is CAINGQGQNTIYF. CDR3 coding DNA: TGTGCCATCAATGGACAGGGACAAAACACCATATATTTT.